The 32 T cell receptor beta chains reported below all come from one sample, sequenced in a study of T cell responses to AZD1222 COVID-19 vaccine (dated by TCRdb to the early 2020s). The time point label corresponds to: baseline before first vaccination. Libraries were made using the immunoSEQ multiplex PCR assay. The table was pulled from immuneACCESS by TCRdb, which kept in-frame rearrangements only. Such tables lose some clones; where checked, under half of the loss comes from unresolved V genes, and the rest has no known cause. This sample gives 80,000 to 100,000 clones in total; over 85% of them show up just once. The top ten clonotypes cover about 13% of the sample. Specimen: peripheral blood, collected on day 0 of AZD1222 vaccination. The receptors were gathered from an adult in good health.

The V call is TRBV27, the J call TRBJ2-1; a weak D match, TRBD2 (5 bases). The V and J ends lost 6 bases and 9 bases respectively, with 15 bases between them. This CDR3 is 13 amino acids long. Germline V CDR1 and CDR2: MNHEY, SMNVEV (reference sequence). CDR3 in amino acids: CASRDPGIGEQFF. The CDR3, as DNA: TGTGCCAGCAGAGACCCGGGGATAGGTGAGCAGTTCTTC.

This clone was recorded only once. The V call is TRBV6-2 or TRBV6-3, the J call TRBJ2-7; the D gene is possibly TRBD1 (5 bases). The V end was cut by 4 bases, the J end by 2 bases, with 15 bases between. CDR3 size: 15 residues. Germline V gene lookup returns CDR1 MNHEY and CDR2 SVGEGT. The CDR3 reads CASSFSARAAYEQYF. CDR3 sequence (DNA): TGTGCCAGCAGTTTTTCGGCCAGGGCCGCCTACGAGCAGTACTTC.

The V call is TRBV11-3, the J call TRBJ2-5; D possibly corresponds to TRBD1 (6 bases). Per germline, CDR1 SGHNT and CDR2 YENEEA. Trimming pared 1 base from V and 2 bases from J, leaving 8 bases between. The CDR3 loop spans 14 amino acids. In DNA, the CDR3 is TGTGCCAGCAGCTTAGGTGGACAGCAAGAGACCCAGTACTTC. Translating it yields CASSLGGQQETQYF.

The genes are TRBV7-8 and TRBJ2-7; the D gene is possibly TRBD1 (5 bases). Trimming pared 1 base from V and 5 bases from J, leaving 18 bases between. Germline V gene data show CDR1 as SGHVS and CDR2 as FQNEAQ. The CDR3 sequence is 16 residues long. The CDR3 DNA is TGTGCCAGCAGCTTAGATCACAGGCTGACGCCCCACGAGCAGTACTTC. Translation: CASSLDHRLTPHEQYF.

This rearrangement joins TRBV6-5 to TRBJ2-2; D is tentatively TRBD1 or TRBD2 (5 bases each). The CDR3 runs 14 residues. Deletions cut 5 bases from V and 1 base from J, with 8 bases between. Germline values: CDR1 MNHEY, CDR2 SVGAGI. The chain's CDR3 is CASSRDGNTGELFF. The CDR3, as DNA: TGTGCCAGCAGTCGGGACGGGAACACCGGGGAGCTGTTTTTT.

V gene TRBV27 combines with J gene TRBJ1-5; 10 nucleotides agree with TRBD1. This CDR3 has 16 amino acids. In germline, CDR1 is MNHEY, CDR2 SMNVEV (reference sequence). The V gene end was trimmed by 6 bases and the J gene end by 5 bases; junction bases not matched to a gene: 10. The CDR3 loop is CASSRDRGFLDQPQHF. The CDR3 DNA sequence: TGTGCCAGCAGCCGGGACAGGGGCTTTTTGGATCAGCCCCAGCATTTT.

The V gene is TRBV6-1, the J gene TRBJ1-1; D unresolved. CDR1 is MNHNS, CDR2 SASEGT, per germline. Trimming stripped 1 base from V and 5 bases from J, with 11 bases between. CDR3 length equals 14 residues. The CDR3 loop reads CASSEGVGRTEAFF. The CDR3, as DNA: TGTGCCAGCAGTGAAGGGGTAGGGAGGACTGAAGCTTTCTTT.

This rearrangement joins TRBV3-1 (or the pseudogene TRBV3-2) to TRBJ1-3, with TRBD1 as a possible D gene (6 bases). The CDR3 runs to 13 residues. The germline V and J ends were trimmed by 5 bases and 10 bases, with 15 bases remaining between them. Looked up from germline, CDR1 is LGHDT and CDR2 is YNNKEL (reference sequence). The DNA for the CDR3 is TGTGCCAGCAGCTCCGGCTACAGGGAAACCATATATTTT. This gives the protein CASSSGYRETIYF.

This chain joins TRBV5-6 and TRBJ2-7; D unresolved. The germline V and J ends were trimmed by 2 bases and 1 base, with 7 bases remaining between them. CDR3 length equals 13 residues. Germline loops: CDR1 SGHDT, CDR2 YYEEEE. CDR3 loop: CASSFDESYEQYF. The CDR3 DNA sequence: TGTGCCAGCAGCTTCGACGAATCCTACGAGCAGTACTTC.

V is TRBV6-2 or TRBV6-3 and J is TRBJ1-1; 7 nucleotides agree with TRBD1. Germline CDR1 MNHEY, CDR2 SVGEGT. The J segment lost 1 base and the V segment lost 2 bases, leaving 4 bases of the junction unmatched. CDR3 size: 15 residues. The CDR3 here is CASSYERQGNTEAFF. CDR3 nucleotides: TGTGCCAGCAGTTACGAGAGACAGGGGAACACTGAAGCTTTCTTT.

The chain is built from TRBV4-1 and TRBJ2-7; D remains unclear. The CDR3 is made up of 16 amino acids. In germline, CDR1 is MGHRA, CDR2 YSYEKL. The V and J ends lost 1 base and 2 bases respectively, with 15 bases between them. The CDR3 loop reads CASSQAAAVLPYEQYF. DNA for the CDR3: TGCGCCAGCAGCCAAGCAGCAGCCGTTTTACCCTACGAGCAGTACTTC.

This chain links TRBV28 with TRBJ2-2; TRBD1 matches at 8 bases. Trimming cost V 3 bases and J 4 bases; bases outside gene matches: 4. The CDR3 totals 15 residues. Germline CDR1 is MDHEN and CDR2 is SYDVKM. This CDR3 is CASSFQGAVTGELFF. CDR3 nucleotide sequence: TGTGCCAGCAGTTTCCAGGGGGCGGTCACCGGGGAGCTGTTTTTT.

V and J are TRBV5-6 and TRBJ1-4; 9 positions agree with TRBD1. Trimming removed 5 bases from V and 8 bases from J; junction bases left unmatched: 10. The CDR3 sequence is 15 residues long. Germline V gives CDR1 SGHDT, CDR2 YYEEEE. CDR3 residues: CASSPVGQGREKLFF. CDR3 coding DNA: TGTGCCAGCAGTCCGGTGGGACAGGGAAGGGAAAAACTGTTTTTT. Variable domain in full (rest from reference TRBV5-6 and TRBJ1-4): DAGVTQSPTHLIKTRGQQVTLRCSPKSGHDTVSWYQQALGQGPQFIFQYYEEEERQRGNFPDRFSGHQFPNYSSELNVNALLLGDSALYLCASSPVGQGREKLFFGSGTQLSVL.

This chain connects TRBV19 to TRBJ1-2, with 9 nucleotides matching TRBD1. With V trimmed by 8 bases and J by 3 bases, 1 base remained unmatched. The germline CDR1 and CDR2 sequences are LNHDA and SQIVND (reference sequence). There are 12 residues in the CDR3. The CDR3 nucleotides read TGTGCCAGTCGACAGGGGGACTATGGCTACACCTTC. As protein: CASRQGDYGYTF.

This clone turned up a few times. The chain carries TRBV3-1 (or the pseudogene TRBV3-2) and TRBJ2-2, with D maybe TRBD2 (5 bases). The CDR3 loop spans 12 amino acids. Looked up from germline, CDR1 is LGHDT and CDR2 is YNNKEL (reference sequence). The ends were cut back, 3 bases at V and 8 bases at J, with 7 bases in the middle. The CDR3 sequence: CASSHLAGELFF. The CDR3 DNA is TGTGCCAGCAGCCACCTAGCTGGGGAGCTGTTTTTT.

This chain connects TRBV5-1 to TRBJ1-3; D gene unclear. The CDR3 totals 15 residues. CDR1 and CDR2 (germline): SGHRS, YFSETQ. V was shortened by 3 bases and J by 4 bases, with 14 bases between the two germline ends. The CDR3 nucleotides are TGCGCCAGCAGCTGGCCTTTGGATGCGGGAAACACCATATATTTT. Encoded protein: CASSWPLDAGNTIYF.

The rearrangement links TRBV9 to TRBJ1-6, with 9 nucleotides matching TRBD1. This CDR3 is 15 amino acids long. Trimming cost V 3 bases and J 7 bases; bases outside gene matches: 5. Germline CDR1 and CDR2: SGDLS and YYNGEE. CDR3 DNA: TGTGCCAGCAGCGCCCGGACAGGGGAGAATTCACCCCTCCACTTT. It encodes CASSARTGENSPLHF.

The chain is built from TRBV9 and TRBJ2-7; D perhaps matches TRBD2 (6 bases). This CDR3 region has 13 residues. CDR1 is SGDLS, CDR2 YYNGEE, per germline. Trimming cost V 5 bases and J 0 bases, with 9 bases left between them. CDR3 residues: CASSSGNSYEQYF. The CDR3 bases are TGTGCCAGCAGTAGCGGTAACTCCTACGAGCAGTACTTC.

The V and J genes are TRBV7-2 and TRBJ2-7; D remains ambiguous. Looked up from germline, CDR1 is SGHTA and CDR2 is FQGNSA. The CDR3 runs to 13 residues. Trimming took off 3 bases at V and 7 bases at J, with 13 bases between the two ends. The DNA of the CDR3 is TGTGCCAGCAGCTTTGGCGGCCATGGGGAGCAGTACTTC. Protein sequence: CASSFGGHGEQYF.

DNA for the CDR3: TGTGCCAGCAGTTTATCCGGGGGCCTAGCCAAAAACATTCAGTACTTC. Translation: CASSLSGGLAKNIQYF. The chain joins TRBV27 to TRBJ2-4; the D call may be TRBD1 or TRBD2 (6 bases each). Germline V lookup: CDR1 MNHEY, CDR2 SMNVEV (reference sequence). The CDR3 length is 16 residues. V was cut by 0 bases and J by 0 bases, with 9 bases left in between.

This clone has just one count. The chain employs TRBV5-6 and TRBJ2-2; no firm D call. V lost 3 bases and J lost 6, with 3 bases in between. CDR3 length equals 11 residues. The germline V gene encodes CDR1 SGHDT and CDR2 YYEEEE. CDR3 sequence (DNA): TGTGCCAGCAGCTGGGCCGGGGAGCTGTTTTTT. This gives the protein CASSWAGELFF. Complete variable domain (other parts from reference TRBV5-6 and TRBJ2-2): DAGVTQSPTHLIKTRGQQVTLRCSPKSGHDTVSWYQQALGQGPQFIFQYYEEEERQRGNFPDRFSGHQFPNYSSELNVNALLLGDSALYLCASSWAGELFFGEGSRLTVL.

The genes are TRBV5-1 and TRBJ1-2; the D gene is possibly TRBD1 (5 bases). The V end was cut by 5 bases, the J end by 4 bases, with 18 bases between. Germline loops: CDR1 SGHRS, CDR2 YFSETQ. The CDR3 loop spans 15 amino acids. The CDR3 here is CASRRDGRRTYGYTF. For the CDR3, the DNA is TGCGCCAGCAGAAGGGACGGCAGGAGGACCTATGGCTACACCTTC. Full variable domain (rest looked up from reference TRBV5-1 and TRBJ1-2): KAGVTQTPRYLIKTRGQQVTLSCSPISGHRSVSWYQQTPGQGLQFLFEYFSETQRNKGNFPGRFSGRQFSNSRSEMNVSTLELGDSALYLCASRRDGRRTYGYTFGSGTRLTVV.

V gene TRBV13 combines with J gene TRBJ1-6; 7 nucleotides align to TRBD1. V lost 6 bases and J lost 6; bases outside the gene matches: 5. The CDR3 runs 14 residues. Germline V gene sequence: CDR1 PRHDT, CDR2 FYEKMQ (reference sequence). CDR3 bases: TGTGCCAGCAGGCCAGGGGGATCTAATTCACCCCTCCACTTT. Translation: CASRPGGSNSPLHF.

The rearrangement links TRBV11-2 to TRBJ2-7, with D hard to call. The germline V and J ends were trimmed by 0 bases and 4 bases, with 19 bases remaining between them. The CDR3 is made up of 17 amino acids. Germline CDR1 reads SGHAT; CDR2 reads FQNNGV. The CDR3 is CASSLDHLSASGYEQYF. CDR3 in DNA: TGTGCCAGCAGCTTAGATCATTTGTCGGCCTCTGGTTACGAGCAGTACTTC.

The chain is built from TRBV28 and TRBJ2-2, with 9 bases matching TRBD1. Germline assignment: CDR1 MDHEN and CDR2 SYDVKM. Trimming at V came to 7 bases and at J to 3 bases, leaving 3 bases not matched to a gene. The CDR3 runs 14 residues. CDR3 loop: CASTGQGYTGELFF. The CDR3 nucleotides read TGTGCCAGCACTGGACAGGGGTACACCGGGGAGCTGTTTTTT.

The count of this clone is one. The V call is TRBV19, the J call TRBJ1-1, with a weak D call TRBD1 (5 bases). The CDR3 length is 14 residues. Germline V gene lookup returns CDR1 LNHDA and CDR2 SQIVND (reference sequence). The V gene lost 6 bases and the J gene lost 6 bases, with 17 bases spanning the gap. The CDR3 region is CASREQGRAAEAFF. The CDR3 nucleotides are TGTGCCAGTAGAGAGCAGGGAAGAGCTGCTGAAGCTTTCTTT.

The table lists this clone with a count of one. V and J are TRBV7-8 and TRBJ1-5; D might be TRBD1 (5 bases). V was cut by 5 bases and J by 6 bases, with 14 bases left in between. Germline V gene sequence: CDR1 SGHVS, CDR2 FQNEAQ. There are 14 residues in the CDR3. The CDR3 spells CASSKLGGGQPQHF. Here the CDR3 DNA reads TGTGCCAGCAGCAAACTTGGGGGGGGTCAGCCCCAGCATTTT.

This rearrangement joins TRBV5-1 to TRBJ2-3; 7 bases align to TRBD2. The germline V gene encodes CDR1 SGHRS and CDR2 YFSETQ. V lost 3 bases and J lost 0; bases outside the gene matches: 4. The CDR3 is 15 residues long. Written as DNA, the CDR3 is TGCGCCAGCAGCTCCACAGCGGGGAGCACAGATACGCAGTATTTT. Encoded protein: CASSSTAGSTDTQYF.

The chain joins TRBV12-5 to TRBJ1-4, with D possibly TRBD1 on 5 matching bases. The germline V gene encodes CDR1 LGHNT and CDR2 FRNRAP. The CDR3 is 13 amino acids. Trimming cost V 0 bases and J 12 bases, with 11 bases left between them. CDR3 sequence reads: CASGLVPSGELFF. The CDR3 coding sequence is TGTGCTAGTGGTTTGGTACCGTCGGGGGAACTGTTTTTT.

This clone has just one count. The chain joins TRBV7-2 to TRBJ1-5; TRBD1 agrees at 7 bases. The CDR3 totals 14 residues. Germline CDR1 reads SGHTA; CDR2 reads FQGNSA. The J segment lost 3 bases and the V segment lost 2 bases, leaving 1 base of the junction unmatched. The CDR3 sequence is CASSLTGDNQPQHF. The CDR3 DNA reads as TGTGCCAGCAGCTTAACAGGGGACAATCAGCCCCAGCATTTT.

The chain couples TRBV9 to TRBJ1-1, with D uncertain. The CDR3 sequence is 15 residues long. Germline CDR1 and CDR2: SGDLS and YYNGEE. Between the trimmed V and J ends, which lost 3 bases and 0 bases, there was a span of 12 bases. The CDR3 DNA sequence: TGTGCCAGCAGCGCCTCACCGAGGGTGAACACTGAAGCTTTCTTT. Translated: CASSASPRVNTEAFF.

The gene calls are TRBV2 and TRBJ2-7, with D possibly matching TRBD2 (6 bases). The CDR3 totals 17 residues. The V end lost 3 bases, the J end lost 0 bases, and 18 bases lay between the germline ends. Germline loops: CDR1 SNHLY, CDR2 FYNNEI. CDR3 DNA sequence: TGTGCCAGCAGTGATGGTGTGGGGGGACCTAGCTCCTACGAGCAGTACTTC. Its translation is CASSDGVGGPSSYEQYF.